Described below is a single T cell receptor (beta chain) sequence and its context. Its specific antigen is unknown. Per-nucleotide qualities are absent, and no much larger clonotype sits a single base away. The record originates from a study of T cell changes during pregnancy in multiple sclerosis (dated by TCRdb to the late 2010s). Study-level background: The study looked at changes in the T cell repertoire across pregnancy in women with multiple sclerosis.

The method was the immunoSEQ multiplex PCR assay. In TCRdb, the immuneACCESS table is reduced to in-frame sequences with V and J assigned. These tables do not hold every clone; where another copy was compared, an unresolved V gene accounts for under half, and the others remain unexplained. Present in this sample are 40,000 to 50,000 clones, approximately 94% of which were seen just once. Roughly 8.1% of the sample lies in the top ten. The CDR3 covers 14 residues, taking in both the cysteine and the phenylalanine. Only the CDR3 region is kept as DNA, spanning 42 bases read in frame from base 1. V gives up 0 bases and J gives up 1 base, and the segment between their germline ends measures 6 bases. The germline V gene (reference sequence) provides CDR1 MNHEY and CDR2 SMNVEV.

The sequence was obtained from a female donor with multiple sclerosis, enrolled in a pregnancy study. In this chain, TRBV27 is recombined with TRBJ1-1; too little of a D gene remains to name it. Sequences were derived from CD8+ T cells from peripheral blood mononuclear cells, sampled in the third trimester of pregnancy. The CDR3 region has the sequence CASSLSAQNTEAFF. The DNA sequence reads TGTGCCAGCAGTTTATCAGCCCAGAACACTGAAGCTTTCTTT.